This note documents a single T cell receptor (beta chain) sequence. Some clones are missing from TCRdb's copy, which holds only in-frame ones; the method was immunoSEQ multiplex PCR. The sample consists of about 320,000 clones, 85% of them appearing once. The data are from a study of Ad26.COV2.S vaccination and SARS-CoV-2 variants. Treatment denoted: around 19 received Ad26.COV2.S at low or high dose, single or two shots; 5 received placebo; per-sample allocation not given. Sampling took place 63 days after the first vaccine or placebo injection. Ad26 vector vaccine expressed Wuhan-strain SARS-CoV-2 spike. This specimen was peripheral blood, taken in a trial of Ad26.COV2.S vaccine versus placebo. The source of this sequence is a person aged 18-65 years who received the Ad26.COV2.S COVID-19 vaccine or a placebo.

CDR3 loop: CASSLDMAGAYEQYF. CDR3 coding DNA: TGTGCCAGCAGCTTAGATATGGCGGGGGCCTACGAGCAGTACTTC. The chain combines TRBV11-3 with TRBJ2-7, with TRBD2 identical over 7 bases. The CDR3 extends over 15 amino acids. The V gene end was trimmed by 0 bases and the J gene end by 2 bases; junction bases not matched to a gene: 4. Looked up from germline, CDR1 is SGHNT and CDR2 is YENEEA.